Given below is one T cell receptor beta chain in context. The antigen is undetermined. The sample comes from a study of vaccination and CD4 T cells after COVID-19. Time point described: late sampling 161 to 241 days after vaccination in a few convalescent patients. As for treatment: approximately nine-day PBMC culture with coronavirus spike peptide pools or control peptides (ViraFEST assay). At the Johns Hopkins FTIC core, DNA taken from cultured CD4+ T cells was sequenced by way of the Oncomine TCR Beta short-read assay. TCRdb fed the PCR reads into MiXCR, producing one record per CDR3 protein. In the table there are 15,000 to 20,000 distinct CDR3 sequences, roughly 54% of which are singletons. From germline, CDR1 is SNHLY and CDR2 FYNNEI. The CDR3 is 12 residues long. V gave up 7 bases and J gave up 7 bases, with 13 bases separating them.

This chain links TRBV2 with TRBJ1-2, with unresolved D. This specimen consisted of CD4+ T cells from blood, cultured in vitro, obtained about 7 months after SARS-CoV-2 vaccination. This sequence was found in a human donor who had recovered from COVID-19. The CDR3 here is CASTTVTGGYTF. As DNA, the CDR3 is TGTGCCAGCACCACGGTAACCGGTGGCTACACCTTC.